This TCR beta chain was observed in a study of beta chain features in type 1 diabetes. This clone was recorded a few times. Its antigen is not identified. The investigators reverse transcribed all of the isolated RNA, so they sequenced expressed TCRB transcripts. TCRdb keeps only in-frame clones here, not all; method: immunoSEQ multiplex PCR. The sample has 200,000 to 250,000 clones, less than 35% seen once. General study findings and limits: TCRB CDR3s from Type 1 diabetes patients were moderately but significantly shorter in all four CD4+ subsets.

Sequencing was carried out using central memory CD4+ T cells from blood. This receptor was identified in a man aged 25-40 years in good health.

The CDR3 nucleotides are TGTGCCAGCAGCTCGAAACAGGCTACCTACAATGAGCAGTTCTTC. Amino acid sequence: CASSSKQATYNEQFF. The chain links TRBV5-4 to TRBJ2-1; tentatively, D is TRBD1 (5 bases). The germline CDR1 and CDR2 sequences are SGHNT and YYREEE (reference sequence). This CDR3 is 15 amino acids long. Deletions cut 3 bases from V and 2 bases from J, with 12 bases between.